The source of this TCR beta chain is a study of radiation and T cells in renal cell carcinoma. Study summary: Nephrectomy followed 15 Gy stereotactic body radiation by 4 weeks.

Using immunoSEQ multiplex PCR, the repertoire was profiled, and TCRdb retains in-frame clones only, with some absent. The table has 150,000 or so clones, about 87% seen once. Documented time point: baseline pretreatment blood. The treatment: 15 Gy SBRT to primary tumor, nephrectomy 4 weeks later. Regarding this clone: The same CDR3 also results from other DNA sequences found in this sample.

The CDR3 sequence is 15 residues long. Per the germline V gene, CDR1 is SGHRS and CDR2 is YFSETQ. The V gene end was trimmed by 4 bases and the J gene end by 0 bases; junction bases not matched to a gene: 4. This sequence originates from a woman aged 70-85 years with renal cell carcinoma. The sequenced sample was blood, obtained from a patient whose treatment included radiotherapy and nephrectomy. The chain joins TRBV5-1 to TRBJ1-3; TRBD1 matches at 7 bases. CDR3 coding DNA: TGCGCCAGCAGCCCTACAGGGGTCTCTGGAAACACCATATATTTT. This codes for CASSPTGVSGNTIYF. Combining the CDR3 with reference TRBV5-1 and TRBJ1-3 gives the whole variable domain KAGVTQTPRYLIKTRGQQVTLSCSPISGHRSVSWYQQTPGQGLQFLFEYFSETQRNKGNFPGRFSGRQFSNSRSEMNVSTLELGDSALYLCASSPTGVSGNTIYFGEGSWLTVV.